Below are 27 T cell receptor beta chains sequenced from a single sample in a study of blood T cell repertoires in COVID-19. Clones were sequenced by immunoSEQ multiplex PCR, and TCRdb holds only the in-frame ones, with some missing. The sample holds some 110,000 clones, roughly 92% seen once. Material: peripheral blood. These receptors all stem from a man aged 45-65 years with COVID-19, enrolled during active disease.

This chain joins TRBV7-2 and TRBJ2-7; the D is unclear. The CDR3 has 12 residues. Trimming removed 3 bases at V and 4 bases at J, with 7 bases between. Germline CDR1 reads SGHTA; CDR2 reads FQGNSA. CDR3 residues: CASSFQDYEQYF. In DNA form, the CDR3 reads TGTGCCAGCAGCTTCCAGGATTACGAGCAGTACTTC.

The chain recombines TRBV7-7 with TRBJ2-1, with TRBD2 identical over 7 bases. This CDR3 contains 15 residues. Per germline, CDR1 SSHAT and CDR2 FNYEAQ (reference sequence). V shed 5 bases, J shed 5 bases, and the junction held 9 bases outside the gene matches. The DNA for the CDR3 is TGTGCCAGCAGCCCCACGACTAGCAGGAACAATGAGCAGTTCTTC. This sequence encodes CASSPTTSRNNEQFF.

The V and J genes are TRBV12-5 and TRBJ2-1, with 9 bases matching TRBD1. Germline trimming cut 3 bases from V and 8 bases from J; bases unmatched to any gene: 5. The CDR3 spans 14 residues. The germline gives CDR1 LGHNT, CDR2 FRNRAP. The CDR3 sequence is CASGFGTGWDEQFF. CDR3 DNA sequence: TGTGCTAGTGGTTTTGGGACAGGGTGGGATGAGCAGTTCTTC.

The rearrangement uses TRBV5-1 and TRBJ1-1; TRBD1 matches 8 bases. The CDR3 loop spans 14 amino acids. The junction had 6 bases not matched to a gene; V was cut back by 3 bases and J by 5 bases. In germline, CDR1 is SGHRS, CDR2 YFSETQ. The CDR3 spells CASSSTGGGTEAFF. In DNA form, the CDR3 reads TGCGCCAGCAGCTCAACAGGGGGTGGGACTGAAGCTTTCTTT.

The rearrangement links TRBV6-2 or TRBV6-3 to TRBJ1-4; 8 bases are a match to TRBD1. Germline lookup yields CDR1 MNHEY and CDR2 SVGEGT. CDR3 length: 14 residues. Trimming took 6 bases from V and 4 from J; bases not matched to a gene: 4. The CDR3 loop is CASSGTGINEKLFF. CDR3 DNA sequence: TGTGCCAGCAGCGGGACAGGAATTAATGAAAAACTGTTTTTT.

The chain is built from TRBV28 and TRBJ2-1; D might be TRBD2 (6 bases). V gave up 5 bases and J gave up 1 base, with 18 bases separating them. Germline CDR1 reads MDHEN; CDR2 reads SYDVKM. This CDR3 region has 17 residues. The DNA for the CDR3 is TGTGCCAGCAGTCCCCCTCTAGTGGCGGGGTCCTACAATGAGCAGTTCTTC. It translates to CASSPPLVAGSYNEQFF.

For the CDR3, the DNA is TGTGCCAGTAGTACCTCGACAGGCATTAGCAATCAGCCCCAGCATTTT. Protein product: CASSTSTGISNQPQHF. The chain combines TRBV19 with TRBJ1-5; possible D gene TRBD1, 6 bases. V was trimmed by 4 bases and J by 0 bases, leaving 13 bases between them. This CDR3 has 16 amino acids. Per the germline V gene, CDR1 is LNHDA and CDR2 is SQIVND (reference sequence).

In DNA form, the CDR3 reads TGTGCCTGGAGTGTACATTCCCAGCGACCAACGGAGACCCAGTACTTC. Translating it yields CAWSVHSQRPTETQYF. This chain links TRBV30 with TRBJ2-5; D gene ambiguous. The CDR3 is 16 amino acids. Germline V gives CDR1 GTSNPN, CDR2 SVGIG (reference sequence). V was trimmed by 0 bases and J by 5 bases, leaving 19 bases between them.

The V gene is TRBV23-1, the J gene TRBJ2-2; possibly TRBD1 for D (5 bases). TRBV23-1 is an open reading frame whose function is uncertain. The CDR3 spans 14 residues. Trimming left V 6 bases short and J 1 base short, with 9 bases between. CDR3: CASSRVRNTGELFF. In DNA form, the CDR3 reads TGCGCCAGCAGCAGGGTGAGGAACACCGGGGAGCTGTTTTTT.

CDR3: CASSETDSGANVLTF. The CDR3 coding sequence is TGTGCCAGCAGTGAGACTGACTCTGGGGCCAACGTCCTGACTTTC. V is TRBV6-1 and J is TRBJ2-6; D remains ambiguous. The CDR3 covers 15 residues. V shed 3 bases and J shed 0 bases, with 6 bases lying between them. CDR1 is MNHNS and CDR2 is SASEGT in the germline V gene.

The chain has TRBV9 and TRBJ1-4; D is unresolved. Germline CDR1 and CDR2: SGDLS and YYNGEE. The CDR3 totals 14 residues. Trimming removed 2 bases from V and 5 bases from J, with 10 bases in between. CDR3 amino acids: CASSVGVQNEKLFF. DNA of the CDR3: TGTGCCAGCAGCGTGGGCGTACAAAATGAAAAACTGTTTTTT.

The chain employs TRBV5-1 and TRBJ2-3; a weak D match, TRBD1 (5 bases). The V end lost 4 bases, the J end lost 8 bases, and 17 bases lay between the germline ends. Germline loops: CDR1 SGHRS, CDR2 YFSETQ. The CDR3 is made up of 14 amino acids. As DNA, the CDR3 is TGCGCCAGCAGCGAAGGAGCTGTTCAGGGTACGCAGTATTTT. Translating gives CASSEGAVQGTQYF.

This clone was recorded only once. The gene calls are TRBV9 and TRBJ2-5; weak D call: TRBD2 (6 bases). This CDR3 spans 14 amino acids. The germline V gene has CDR1 SGDLS and CDR2 YYNGEE. Trimming stripped 0 bases from V and 7 bases from J, with 13 bases between. CDR3 DNA sequence: TGTGCCAGCAGCGTAGCTGTGGAGGGAGGGACCCAGTACTTC. Translation gives CASSVAVEGGTQYF.

The rearrangement joins TRBV5-6 to TRBJ2-7; a weak D match, TRBD2 (5 bases). Per the germline V gene, CDR1 is SGHDT and CDR2 is YYEEEE. The CDR3 runs to 13 residues. V was trimmed by 0 bases and J by 7 bases, leaving 11 bases between them. The DNA of the CDR3 is TGTGCCAGCAGCTTGGGGACTTTGCGGGAGCAGTACGTC. This encodes CASSLGTLREQYV.

The chain joins TRBV12-3 or TRBV12-4 to TRBJ2-5; D is perhaps TRBD1 (6 bases). V dropped 6 bases and J dropped 5 bases, with 13 bases sitting between them. The CDR3 is 13 amino acids. The CDR3 spells CASRGAPGETQYF. The CDR3 region has the DNA TGTGCCAGCAGGGGGGCCCCCGGGGAGACCCAGTACTTC.

This clone was recorded only once. The chain has TRBV11-2 and TRBJ2-5; TRBD2 matches at 8 bases. The CDR3 spans 16 residues. V gave up 2 bases and J gave up 7 bases; unmatched junction bases: 12. Germline V gene data show CDR1 as SGHAT and CDR2 as FQNNGV. CDR3 amino acids: CASSLFASGGEGTQYF. The CDR3 DNA is TGTGCCAGCAGCTTATTCGCGTCGGGAGGGGAGGGGACCCAGTACTTC.

The chain combines TRBV4-1 with TRBJ2-7; maybe TRBD2 (6 bases). This CDR3 is 12 amino acids long. Between the trimmed V and J ends, which lost 2 bases and 5 bases, there was a span of 7 bases. Germline values: CDR1 MGHRA, CDR2 YSYEKL. CDR3 in amino acids: CASSQWGDEQYF. In DNA, the CDR3 is TGCGCCAGCAGCCAATGGGGGGACGAGCAGTACTTC.

J is TRBJ2-3 and V is TRBV5-1; 7 bases align to TRBD1. Germline trimming cut 4 bases from V and 7 bases from J; bases unmatched to any gene: 9. The CDR3 totals 14 residues. CDR1 and CDR2 from the germline V gene are SGHRS and YFSETQ. This chain's CDR3 is CASSQGTESNTQYF. The DNA of the CDR3 is TGCGCCAGCAGCCAGGGGACAGAGTCAAATACGCAGTATTTT.

The chain carries TRBV11-2 and TRBJ2-7, with 9 bases that match TRBD2. The CDR3 consists of 16 residues. Germline trimming cut 1 base from V and 6 bases from J; bases unmatched to any gene: 10. Germline V gene data show CDR1 as SGHAT and CDR2 as FQNNGV. CDR3 residues: CASSLVSSGVLGEQYF. The DNA of the CDR3 is TGTGCCAGCAGCTTAGTATCTAGCGGGGTCCTAGGCGAGCAGTACTTC.

The chain recombines TRBV15 with TRBJ2-6; no reliable D call. The CDR3 is 16 amino acids. V gave up 1 base and J gave up 4 bases, with 11 bases separating them. In germline, CDR1 is LNHNV, CDR2 YYDKDF (reference sequence). In DNA form, the CDR3 reads TGTGCCACCAGCAGAGGAGTCGGGTCCGGGGCCAACGTCCTGACTTTC. Residues: CATSRGVGSGANVLTF.

The chain carries TRBV2 and TRBJ2-1, with D perhaps TRBD2 (6 bases). The CDR3 extends over 11 amino acids. In germline, CDR1 is SNHLY, CDR2 FYNNEI. The V gene lost 4 bases and the J gene lost 14 bases, with 12 bases spanning the gap. DNA of the CDR3: TGTGCCAGCAGTGCGGGGACTTCCGAGTTCTTC. Translated: CASSAGTSEFF.

J is TRBJ2-7 and V is TRBV19, with 9 bases that match TRBD2. The germline CDR1 and CDR2 sequences are LNHDA and SQIVND (reference sequence). V lost 3 bases, J lost 5 bases, and 8 bases stayed unmatched. The CDR3 has 15 residues. The CDR3 sequence is CASSIWPTSGHEQYF. The CDR3 nucleotides read TGTGCCAGTAGTATTTGGCCTACTAGCGGGCACGAGCAGTACTTC.

The genes are TRBV6-2 or TRBV6-3 and TRBJ1-5, with D possibly TRBD1 on 6 matching bases. Germline CDR1 is MNHEY and CDR2 is SVGEGT. The V end lost 0 bases, the J end lost 6 bases, and 12 bases lay between the germline ends. The CDR3 has 15 amino acids. The DNA for the CDR3 is TGTGCCAGCAGTTACTCAGGCAGGGGCGGTCAGCCCCAGCATTTT. Translation: CASSYSGRGGQPQHF.

In nucleotides, the CDR3 is TGTGCCAGCAGCCGACAGGGGAGATACGAGCAGTACTTC. It translates to CASSRQGRYEQYF. The rearrangement joins TRBV3-1 (or the pseudogene TRBV3-2) to TRBJ2-7; 8 bases fit TRBD1. CDR3 size: 13 residues. J was trimmed by 4 bases and V by 4 bases; bases with no gene match: 3. The germline V gene has CDR1 LGHDT and CDR2 YNNKEL (reference sequence).

The rearrangement links TRBV5-6 to TRBJ2-7; D not certain. Per germline, CDR1 SGHDT and CDR2 YYEEEE. The germline V and J ends were trimmed by 0 bases and 7 bases, with 11 bases remaining between them. CDR3 length equals 13 residues. The CDR3 spells CASSLAGTKEQYV. The CDR3, as DNA: TGTGCCAGCAGCTTGGCCGGTACGAAGGAGCAGTACGTC.

The chain is built from TRBV7-7 and TRBJ2-2; D possibly corresponds to TRBD2 (5 bases). Germline lookup yields CDR1 SSHAT and CDR2 FNYEAQ (reference sequence). The CDR3 covers 16 residues. V lost 5 bases and J lost 2, with 15 bases in between. The CDR3 nucleotides are TGTGCCAGCAGCATCCTAAACGGGGATAACACCGGGGAGCTGTTTTTT. This gives the protein CASSILNGDNTGELFF.

The chain links TRBV3-1 (or the pseudogene TRBV3-2) to TRBJ2-1; D call uncertain. The germline V gene encodes CDR1 LGHDT and CDR2 YNNKEL (reference sequence). The V and J ends lost 1 base and 6 bases respectively, with 7 bases between them. The CDR3 loop spans 13 amino acids. CDR3 bases: TGTGCCAGCAGCCAAGGTCCCCTCAATGAGCAGTTCTTC. It is translated as CASSQGPLNEQFF.